Listed here is a single T cell receptor (beta chain). What it binds is unknown. V dropped 8 bases and J dropped 9; count of bases not matched to a gene: 7. Germline V gives CDR1 SGHAT, CDR2 FQNNGV. This CDR3 spans 12 amino acids. The data were produced by immunoSEQ multiplex PCR, yet TCRdb's version contains in-frame clones alone and is incomplete. The table shows tens of thousands of clones, with 75% to 95% occurring only once. The sample comes from a study of OX40 agonist ivuxolimab in advanced cancers. Overall study context: All patients had ivuxolimab intravenously every 2 weeks at 0.01 to 10 mg/kg. Under the entry rules, prior anti-PD-1, anti-PD-L1 or anti-CTLA-4 therapy was allowed, and about 38% had some.

Regarding the study as a whole: Circulating CD4+ and CD8+ T cells showed clonal expansion by week 6 at 0.1 to 3.0 mg/kg.

The chain joins TRBV11-2 to TRBJ2-1, with 7 bases lining up with TRBD1. This receptor was obtained from an adult with an advanced solid tumor such as melanoma, head and neck, liver or kidney cancer. The specimen was CD4+ or CD8+ T cells sorted from blood, collected in a trial of the OX40 agonist ivuxolimab. This CDR3 reads CASLKGAGEQFF. The CDR3 DNA follows: TGTGCCAGCCTCAAGGGGGCCGGTGAGCAGTTCTTC.